Below are 26 T cell receptor beta chains sequenced from a single sample in a study of human T cells and chemical hapten exposure. TCRdb called the RACE reads again in MiXCR, with one record for every CDR3 protein. The table has 300,000 to 450,000 distinct CDR3 sequences, 5.1% seen once. This sample's time point: pre-sensitization, week 0. Treatment of the sample: therapeutic diphenylcyclopropenone sensitization with weekly scalp DPC. Sequences were derived from whole blood, sampled in connection with sensitization to the hapten diphenylcyclopropenone (DPC). All receptors derive from a woman aged 50 to 65 with alopecia areata. Some clones in this sample may be carry-over from other donors' samples.

In this sample, this clonotype turned up once. The DNA for the CDR3 is TGTGCCAGCAGTGAACCACTTTTAGGGCAGCCCCAGCATTTT. It yields the protein CASSEPLLGQPQHF. V is TRBV2 and J is TRBJ1-5; D unclear. Germline V gives CDR1 SNHLY, CDR2 FYNNEI. The CDR3 has 14 residues. The V gene lost 2 bases and the J gene lost 7 bases, with 12 bases spanning the gap.

This clonotype was counted many times. The rearrangement links TRBV20-1 to TRBJ2-1; 8 bases agree with TRBD2. Germline V gene sequence: CDR1 DFQATT, CDR2 SNEGSKA (reference sequence). J lost 6 bases, V lost 4 bases, and 14 bases had no gene match. The CDR3 consists of 16 residues. CDR3 nucleotide sequence: TGCAGTGCTAACCCCGCCCGCGGGACTAGTATCAATGAGCAGTTCTTC. Its protein product is CSANPARGTSINEQFF.

The sample holds many counts of this clonotype. The rearrangement uses TRBV10-3 and TRBJ2-2; TRBD1 aligns across 8 bases. The junction had 5 bases not matched to a gene; V was cut back by 4 bases and J by 4 bases. This CDR3 spans 15 amino acids. The germline V gene encodes CDR1 ENHRY and CDR2 SYGVKD. Here the CDR3 reads CAISGGGQGTGELFF. In DNA, the CDR3 is TGTGCCATCAGTGGAGGCGGACAGGGCACCGGGGAGCTGTTTTTT.

This clonotype was seen only a few times. J is TRBJ2-3 and V is TRBV6-2 or TRBV6-3; 14 positions match TRBD2. There are 15 residues in the CDR3. CDR1 is MNHEY and CDR2 is SVGEGT in the germline V gene. V was clipped by 6 bases and J by 4 bases; unmatched bases: 3. The DNA for the CDR3 is TGTGCCAGCAGGGGACTAGCGGGAGTCTCAGATACGCAGTATTTT. This encodes CASRGLAGVSDTQYF.

This clonotype was picked up many times. The CDR3, as DNA: TGCAGCGTACTCTCCGGGAGCAATCAGCCCCAGCATTTT. Amino acids: CSVLSGSNQPQHF. This chain uses TRBV29-1 with TRBJ1-5; D is ambiguous. The CDR3 has 13 residues. Trimming stripped 6 bases from V and 1 base from J, with 10 bases between. In germline, CDR1 is SQVTM, CDR2 ANQGSEA.

The V call is TRBV6-6, the J call TRBJ1-1; D is ambiguous. Trimming took 6 bases from V and 1 from J, leaving 12 bases between them. Germline-derived CDR1 and CDR2 are MNHNY and SVGAGI (reference sequence). The CDR3 runs to 14 residues. The CDR3 coding sequence is TGTGCCAGCAGGCCGCAAGCATCGAACACTGAAGCTTTCTTT. Its protein product is CASRPQASNTEAFF.

This clonotype was seen a handful of times. The chain carries TRBV11-2 and TRBJ2-5; D is unresolved. The CDR3 is 14 amino acids. V was pared by 5 bases and J by 1 base, with 11 bases between. Germline V gives CDR1 SGHAT, CDR2 FQNNGV. The CDR3 sequence: CASSPDFLQETQYF. The CDR3 DNA is TGTGCCAGCAGCCCAGACTTCCTCCAAGAGACCCAGTACTTC.

This clonotype has just a few counts. DNA of the CDR3: TGTGCCAGCACCGGGTCGTCGAACACTGAAGCTTTCTTT. Translation: CASTGSSNTEAFF. The rearrangement joins TRBV12-3 or TRBV12-4 to TRBJ1-1; D uncertain. V lost 7 bases, J lost 1 base, and 10 bases lay in between. The CDR3 sequence is 13 residues long.

The chain is built from TRBV30 and TRBJ1-1; D remains ambiguous. The germline V gene encodes CDR1 GTSNPN and CDR2 SVGIG (reference sequence). Between the trimmed V and J ends, which lost 3 bases and 2 bases, there was a span of 22 bases. The CDR3 is 17 amino acids. CDR3 bases: TGTGCCTGGAGAGGAGAAGTATGGCGGAAGGGCAACACTGAAGCTTTCTTT. Its translation is CAWRGEVWRKGNTEAFF.

This clonotype showed up many times. The chain uses TRBV28 and TRBJ1-1; the D gene is possibly TRBD1 (6 bases). This CDR3 has 12 residues. Germline V gene lookup returns CDR1 MDHEN and CDR2 SYDVKM. Trimming cost V 7 bases and J 5 bases, with 11 bases left between them. The CDR3 spells CASTGGGTEAFF. The CDR3 DNA sequence: TGTGCCAGCACCGGAGGGGGGACTGAAGCTTTCTTT.

At least ten counts were recorded for this clonotype. The genes are TRBV11-3 and TRBJ1-6; D not certain. The germline CDR1 and CDR2 sequences are SGHNT and YENEEA. V gave up 4 bases and J gave up 10 bases, with 8 bases separating them. The CDR3 runs 12 residues. The CDR3 protein is CASSSIGSPLHF. In nucleotides, the CDR3 is TGTGCCAGCAGCTCGATAGGCTCACCCCTCCACTTT. Together with reference TRBV11-3 and TRBJ1-6, the CDR3 gives the full variable domain: EAGVVQSPRYKIIEKKQPVAFWCNPISGHNTLYWYLQNLGQGPELLIRYENEEAVDDSQLPKDRFSAERLKGVDSTLKIQPAELGDSAVYLCASSSIGSPLHFGNGTRLTVT.

This clonotype was picked up many times. The chain has TRBV5-1 and TRBJ2-1; TRBD2 aligns across 9 bases. V trimming: 4 bases; J trimming: 5 bases; junction bases outside the gene matches: 7. The germline gives CDR1 SGHRS, CDR2 YFSETQ. CDR3 length equals 15 residues. The CDR3 DNA reads as TGCGCCAGCAGCCCGATGGCGGGAGGGAACAATGAGCAGTTCTTC. Amino acid sequence: CASSPMAGGNNEQFF.

This clonotype was recorded many times. The J gene is TRBJ1-1, the V gene TRBV6-6; no definite D call. The CDR3 totals 12 residues. Germline CDR1 reads MNHNY; CDR2 reads SVGAGI (reference sequence). V shed 6 bases and J shed 1 base, with 6 bases lying between them. CDR3 amino acids: CASSPRNTEAFF. The CDR3 DNA is TGTGCCAGCAGCCCCCGGAACACTGAAGCTTTCTTT.

The table lists this clonotype with a few counts. The genes are TRBV28 and TRBJ2-1; TRBD2 agrees at 7 bases. CDR1 and CDR2 (germline): MDHEN, SYDVKM. V lost 2 bases to trimming and J lost 7 bases; unmatched junction nucleotides: 8. The CDR3 is 15 residues long. This CDR3 is CASSLGGTKLNEQFF. CDR3 nucleotide sequence: TGTGCCAGCAGTTTAGGGGGGACTAAGCTTAATGAGCAGTTCTTC.

This clonotype has only a few counts. The chain recombines TRBV29-1 with TRBJ1-1; unclear D gene. Germline V gene lookup returns CDR1 SQVTM and CDR2 ANQGSEA. V was clipped by 8 bases and J by 0 bases, with 13 bases between them. The CDR3 contains 13 residues. CDR3 nucleotides: TGCAGCCCTCGGTCATCCATGAACACTGAAGCTTTCTTT. Translated: CSPRSSMNTEAFF.

The chain employs TRBV20-1 and TRBJ2-1; the match to TRBD2 covers 9 bases. The CDR3 length is 15 residues. V trimming: 5 bases; J trimming: 9 bases; junction bases outside the gene matches: 14. Germline lookup yields CDR1 DFQATT and CDR2 SNEGSKA (reference sequence). The CDR3 nucleotides read TGCAGTGCTGGTCCCCGGCTAGCGGGACGAGGTGAGCAGTTCTTC. Translated: CSAGPRLAGRGEQFF.

The chain joins TRBV12-3 or TRBV12-4 to TRBJ1-1; D is unresolved. The CDR3 covers 14 residues. The V and J ends lost 7 bases and 1 base respectively, with 13 bases between them. CDR3 sequence: CASIKGQENTEAFF. The CDR3 DNA reads as TGTGCCAGCATCAAAGGGCAGGAGAACACTGAAGCTTTCTTT.

The chain links TRBV7-2 to TRBJ2-2, with 10 bases lining up with TRBD2. CDR1 is SGHTA, CDR2 FQGNSA, per germline. The V segment lost 5 bases and the J segment 2 bases; nucleotides outside the gene matches: 5. The CDR3 has 16 residues. The CDR3 loop is CASSRTSGRNTGELFF. The CDR3 DNA is TGTGCCAGCAGCAGGACTAGCGGAAGAAACACCGGGGAGCTGTTTTTT.

This chain joins TRBV6-5 and TRBJ1-6; the D gene is possibly TRBD1 (5 bases). V shed 2 bases and J shed 7 bases, with 12 bases lying between them. This CDR3 region has 15 residues. CDR1 MNHEY and CDR2 SVGAGI come from the germline V gene. The DNA of the CDR3 is TGTGCCAGCAGTTACGCCGCAGGGATAAATTCACCCCTCCACTTT. Its translation: CASSYAAGINSPLHF.

This clonotype showed up just a few times. The chain recombines TRBV27 with TRBJ1-6, with TRBD1 matching 8 bases. The V segment lost 4 bases and the J segment 9 bases; nucleotides outside the gene matches: 5. The CDR3 has 14 residues. The V gene's germline CDR1 is MNHEY and CDR2 SMNVEV (reference sequence). The CDR3 region has the DNA TGTGCCAGCAGTTATGGGACAGGATTTTCACCCCTCCACTTT. The encoded protein is CASSYGTGFSPLHF.

This clonotype was seen ten or more times. V and J are TRBV3-1 and TRBJ2-3, with 7 positions matching TRBD2. The V segment lost 0 bases and the J segment 0 bases; nucleotides outside the gene matches: 3. CDR1 is LGHDT and CDR2 is YNNKEL in the germline V gene (reference sequence). This CDR3 spans 16 amino acids. CDR3 nucleotide sequence: TGTGCCAGCAGCCAAGATCTAGCGGCTAGCACAGATACGCAGTATTTT. It encodes CASSQDLAASTDTQYF.

Only a few counts were recorded for this clonotype. The rearrangement links TRBV7-9 to TRBJ1-1, with D possibly being TRBD1 (5 bases). V shed 5 bases and J shed 4 bases, with 14 bases lying between them. This CDR3 comprises 14 residues. Germline V gene sequence: CDR1 SEHNR, CDR2 FQNEAQ (reference sequence). The CDR3 is CASSTIRVSTEAFF. CDR3 sequence (DNA): TGTGCCAGCAGCACAATCAGGGTAAGCACTGAAGCTTTCTTT.

The V call is TRBV7-9, the J call TRBJ1-1; D is uncertain. The V end lost 4 bases, the J end lost 8 bases, and 11 bases lay between the germline ends. Germline V gives CDR1 SEHNR, CDR2 FQNEAQ (reference sequence). CDR3 length equals 12 residues. The CDR3 is CASSSWPQEAFF. In nucleotides, the CDR3 is TGTGCCAGCAGCTCCTGGCCCCAGGAAGCTTTCTTT.

This rearrangement joins TRBV20-1 to TRBJ1-3; perhaps TRBD1 as D (5 bases). CDR1 and CDR2 from the germline V gene are DFQATT and SNEGSKA (reference sequence). This CDR3 spans 15 amino acids. V dropped 2 bases and J dropped 0 bases, with 11 bases sitting between them. The CDR3 DNA reads as TGCAGTGCTAGACCGGGACGGCTCTCTGGAAACACCATATATTTT. Translated, it gives CSARPGRLSGNTIYF.

This chain joins TRBV7-2 and TRBJ1-2; a weak D match, TRBD1 (6 bases). This CDR3 contains 15 residues. CDR1 is SGHTA and CDR2 is FQGNSA in the germline V gene. Trimming removed 4 bases at V and 4 bases at J, with 16 bases between. CDR3 nucleotide sequence: TGTGCCAGCAGCTACTTACAGGGTCGAAGCTATGGCTACACCTTC. Amino acids: CASSYLQGRSYGYTF.

This clonotype was counted at least ten times. The V gene is TRBV4-1, the J gene TRBJ1-1, with D perhaps TRBD1 (6 bases). There are 15 residues in the CDR3. V lost 3 bases to trimming and J lost 4 bases, with 15 bases between them. The germline V gene has CDR1 MGHRA and CDR2 YSYEKL. The chain's CDR3 is CASSQNRAEGTEAFF. CDR3 sequence (DNA): TGCGCCAGCAGCCAGAACAGGGCGGAGGGCACTGAAGCTTTCTTT.